This T cell receptor beta chain was recovered during a study of shared clonotypes between healthy human individuals. The CDR3 runs 14 residues. J lost 4 bases, V lost 7 bases, and 9 bases had no gene match. Germline-derived CDR1 and CDR2 are SGHRS and YFSETQ. On this clone: Antigen: not known.

General study points: Only blood was sampled; tissue repertoires likely differ. The four-donor shared clonotypes exceeded non-shared clonotypes in generation probability, with non-shared ones scoring lower. Some naive CD4 clonotypes, 4% to 6%, turned up in common across a handful of donors.

Under the authors' procedure: ImmunoSEQ output held junction-only sequences without quality scores, so filtering differed. The protocol was immunoSEQ multiplex PCR, while the TCRdb copy is restricted to in-frame clones and leaves out a portion. V and J calls and clone size are those listed in that table; D and trimming were worked out from the DNA. The table shows approximately 1.5 million clones, with approximately 98% occurring only once. The V gene is TRBV5-1, the J gene TRBJ2-3; TRBD1 aligns across 7 bases. The clonotype originates from a young man in good health. The sequenced sample was naive CD4+ T cells sorted from blood. The subset here: CD45RA+ positively selected. In DNA form, the CDR3 reads TGCGCCAGCCATCCGGGACAGCCCTCAGATACGCAGTATTTT. Protein product: CASHPGQPSDTQYF.